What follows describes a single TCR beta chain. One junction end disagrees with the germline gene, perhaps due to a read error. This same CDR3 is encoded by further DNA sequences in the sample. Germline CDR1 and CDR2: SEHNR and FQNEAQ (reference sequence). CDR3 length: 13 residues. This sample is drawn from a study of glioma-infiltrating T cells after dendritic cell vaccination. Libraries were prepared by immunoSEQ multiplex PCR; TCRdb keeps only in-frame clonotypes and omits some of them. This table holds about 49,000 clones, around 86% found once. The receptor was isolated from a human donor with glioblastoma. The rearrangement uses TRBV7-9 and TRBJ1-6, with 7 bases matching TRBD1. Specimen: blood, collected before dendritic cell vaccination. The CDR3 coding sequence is TGTGCCAGCAGCTGGGACAGTAATTCCCCCCTCCACTTT. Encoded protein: CASSWDSNSPLHF.